The source of this T cell receptor beta chain is a study of blood T cells in healthy people across ages (dated by TCRdb to about 2015). A note on the overall study: In model experiments, template switching captured about one uniquely barcoded TCR beta cDNA molecule for every two T cells. Donors of different ages were randomly distributed across sequencing lanes to avoid experimental bias. Age-related changes in TCR beta repertoire diversity were measured in the study by deep sequencing normalized with unique cDNA molecular identifiers. The study analyzed two additional independent replicas of 1 million unique cDNA reads from the same blood draw for two donors, one aged 18 to 29 and one aged 80 or older. The donors were split into four age groups: young (average around 17 years), middle-aged (39), aged (62) and long-lived (about 74). Broad study findings and their caveats: Estimates of total diversity from one million sequenced T cells were regarded as lower bounds and underestimates. Since profiling was done on bulk unsorted PBMCs, naive and antigen-experienced compartments could not be conclusively compared. Compared with the aged group, the long-lived group had more naive CD4+ T cells, fewer expanded clones and increased TCR diversity, suggesting age selection. Because donor CMV infection status was unknown, age-related changes in expanded clonotypes were potentially confounded. The percentage of naive T cells measured by flow cytometry correlated strongly with observed TCR beta diversity. As age increased, observed TCR beta diversity per million T cells dropped in a roughly linear way, and a significant reduction was already evident by age around 41.

The cysteine opens and the phenylalanine closes a CDR3 of 17 amino acids. Here the CDR3 DNA is all that survives: 51 bases in frame from base 1. The germline V gene provides CDR1 SGHTA and CDR2 FQGNSA. Trimmed from V: 0 bases; trimmed from J: 5 bases; junction bases lacking a gene match: 7. Systemically healthy Caucasian individuals from Russia, some 38 in total and aged roughly 6 to 100 years, were included as donors. Each donor gave 8 to 10 milliliters of peripheral blood, drawn into EDTA-treated Vacutainer tubes. Ficoll-Paque density-gradient centrifugation was used to isolate PBMCs, with at least 6 million obtained per sample. Trizol reagent was used to extract total RNA from the PBMCs, yielding at least 5 micrograms per sample. Naive CD45RAhigh/CD27high T cell percentages were measured by flow cytometry on a PBMC aliquot from every donor. Of note for this clonotype: No cognate antigen has been identified for it. No base qualities exist here, and no much larger clone lies one base off it.

Libraries were built with 5' RACE. A second PCR of roughly 7 to 12 cycles was performed with a sample-barcoded 5' primer and a J-beta primer mix. A unique molecular identifier was introduced onto each TCR beta cDNA molecule by a template-switch 5' adaptor carrying 12 random nucleotides. At least 3 million CDR3-containing paired-end reads were obtained from each sample. First-strand cDNA synthesis was performed from all RNA using the Mint cDNA synthesis kit, with priming by a TRBC-specific oligonucleotide. All cDNA was treated with uracil-DNA glycosylase and then went through a first 18-cycle PCR with the universal primers M1SS and BC2_uni_R. The source study handled its data this way. For normalization, 1 million high-quality reads, each with a distinct molecular identifier, were randomly selected from each sample. Instead of being binned into consensus sequences, reads that shared molecular identifiers were thrown out. CDR3 identification, clonotype clustering and error correction used MiTCR with a Q25 quality threshold and the strictest error-elimination algorithm. Lower-bound total TCR beta diversity was estimated with a nonparametric unseen species model using Euler transformation. TCRdb redid the processing of the public reads, applying fastp at Q25 and MiXCR, and retained in-frame beta chains. Every distinct CDR3 protein forms one entry, paired with its most common genes and DNA. Clone size and V and J calls follow TCRdb, not the original study. The sample table records over 1,500,000 distinct CDR3 sequences; about 39% of these occur just once. The leading ten clones occupy more than 20% of the sample.

The specimen sequenced was blood. The rearrangement combines TRBV7-2 with TRBJ2-3; TRBD2 aligns with 11 central bases. The receptor's source is a human donor in good health. Here is the DNA: TGTGCCAGCAGCTTAGCCGCCACTAGCGGGGGCGGAGATACGCAGTATTTT. It encodes CASSLAATSGGGDTQYF.